This paragraph covers one T cell receptor beta chain sequence. The table came from immunoSEQ multiplex PCR; TCRdb's copy has only in-frame clones and leaves some out. Of about 79,000 clones listed, approximately 90% are singletons. The record originates from a study of blood T cell repertoires in COVID-19. Study details: Sample material is recorded as cDNA or gDNA derived from T cells, B-cell-depleted T cells, or PBMCs.

This receptor was taken from a man over 45 with active COVID-19. The material sequenced was peripheral blood.

The CDR3 nucleotides read TGTGCCAGTAGTTCAGGGTATAATCAGCCCCAGCATTTT. Its protein product is CASSSGYNQPQHF. V and J are TRBV19 and TRBJ1-5; possibly TRBD1 for D (5 bases). The CDR3 totals 13 residues. V lost 5 bases and J 4 bases, leaving 9 bases between the germline ends. Germline CDR1 LNHDA, CDR2 SQIVND (reference sequence).